A selection of T cell receptor beta chains follows, all from one sample in a study of blood T cell repertoires in COVID-19. This table comes from immunoSEQ multiplex PCR, and its TCRdb copy is limited to in-frame clones, with some not included. The data contain 85,000 to 90,000 clones, 70% to 85% of them seen just once; the ten biggest clones take up about 10%. The sample taken for sequencing was peripheral blood. These receptors all come from a man between 65 and 80 years old with acute or convalescent COVID-19. Both conserved end residues are part of each CDR3. The order of the fields is J gene, clone size, V gene, D gene, CDR3 protein, CDR3 DNA. A D gene is named only where the DNA matches it firmly. Clone size, where shown, is once, few, many, or a class for clones that have expanded.

J gene: TRBJ1-2; clone size: once; V gene: TRBV5-1; D gene: -; CDR3 protein: CASSLGGGYTF; CDR3 DNA: TGCGCCAGCAGCTTGGGCGGTGGCTACACCTTC
J gene: TRBJ2-2; clone size: -; V gene: TRBV28; D gene: TRBD1; CDR3 protein: CASRQSGTGGTGELFF; CDR3 DNA: TGTGCCAGCAGACAATCCGGGACAGGGGGCACCGGGGAGCTGTTTTTT
J gene: TRBJ1-3; clone size: -; V gene: TRBV5-4; D gene: -; CDR3 protein: CASSLEGGSGNTIYF; CDR3 DNA: TGTGCCAGCAGCTTGGAAGGGGGCTCTGGAAACACCATATATTTT
J gene: TRBJ1-2; clone size: -; V gene: TRBV10-2; D gene: -; CDR3 protein: CASSDPRGYGYTF; CDR3 DNA: TGCGCCAGCAGTGATCCACGGGGCTATGGCTACACCTTC
J gene: TRBJ1-4; clone size: -; V gene: TRBV2; D gene: TRBD1; CDR3 protein: CASSPLTGGSEKLFF; CDR3 DNA: TGTGCCAGCAGTCCATTAACAGGGGGGAGTGAAAAACTGTTTTTT
J gene: TRBJ2-1; clone size: -; V gene: TRBV28; D gene: -; CDR3 protein: CASTLPRGAYYNEQFF; CDR3 DNA: TGTGCCAGCACTCTACCCCGGGGGGCTTACTACAATGAGCAGTTCTTC
J gene: TRBJ1-6; clone size: -; V gene: TRBV6-5; D gene: TRBD1; CDR3 protein: CATPDRDDSPLHF; CDR3 DNA: TGTGCCACCCCAGACAGGGACGATTCACCCCTCCACTTT
J gene: TRBJ2-2; clone size: -; V gene: TRBV6-1; D gene: -; CDR3 protein: CASSEVQGGGELFF; CDR3 DNA: TGTGCCAGCAGCGAAGTCCAAGGGGGCGGGGAGCTGTTTTTT
J gene: TRBJ1-1; clone size: -; V gene: TRBV20-1; D gene: -; CDR3 protein: CSASSGAEAFF; CDR3 DNA: TGCAGTGCTAGCTCTGGGGCGGAAGCTTTCTTT
J gene: TRBJ2-3; clone size: -; V gene: TRBV6-1; D gene: TRBD1; CDR3 protein: CASSEQGARTDTQYF; CDR3 DNA: TGTGCCAGCAGTGAACAGGGGGCGCGGACAGATACGCAGTATTTT
J gene: TRBJ1-6; clone size: -; V gene: TRBV2; D gene: -; CDR3 protein: CATGVDAGSPLHF; CDR3 DNA: TGTGCCACGGGGGTTGACGCCGGTTCACCCCTCCACTTT
J gene: TRBJ1-1; clone size: -; V gene: TRBV6-1; D gene: TRBD1; CDR3 protein: CASSEQPQGAGTEAFF; CDR3 DNA: TGTGCCAGCAGTGAACAGCCTCAGGGGGCAGGCACTGAAGCTTTCTTT
J gene: TRBJ2-1; clone size: few; V gene: TRBV4-2; D gene: TRBD2; CDR3 protein: CASSQVTGGRNNEQFF; CDR3 DNA: TGTGCCAGCAGCCAAGTTACGGGGGGGAGAAACAATGAGCAGTTCTTC
J gene: TRBJ2-2; clone size: -; V gene: TRBV7-8; D gene: -; CDR3 protein: CASSLEGLRELFF; CDR3 DNA: TGTGCCAGCAGCTTAGAGGGGCTGCGGGAGCTGTTTTTT
J gene: TRBJ2-1; clone size: -; V gene: TRBV15; D gene: -; CDR3 protein: CATSTRQAGEQFF; CDR3 DNA: TGTGCCACCAGCACCCGACAGGCCGGTGAGCAGTTCTTC
J gene: TRBJ2-3; clone size: -; V gene: TRBV15; D gene: -; CDR3 protein: CATSPQGTTSTDTQYF; CDR3 DNA: TGTGCCACCAGCCCACAGGGCACTACTAGCACAGATACGCAGTATTTT
J gene: TRBJ1-6; clone size: once; V gene: TRBV28; D gene: -; CDR3 protein: CASSLAAGSPLHF; CDR3 DNA: TGTGCCAGCAGTTTAGCGGCGGGATCACCCCTCCACTTT
J gene: TRBJ2-3; clone size: once; V gene: TRBV9; D gene: -; CDR3 protein: CASSVLGSTDTQYF; CDR3 DNA: TGTGCCAGCAGCGTACTTGGCAGCACAGATACGCAGTATTTT
J gene: TRBJ2-5; clone size: -; V gene: TRBV6-6; D gene: -; CDR3 protein: CASSGEAVSQYF; CDR3 DNA: TGTGCCAGCAGTGGAGAGGCCGTTTCCCAGTACTTC
J gene: TRBJ2-7; clone size: -; V gene: TRBV7-8; D gene: TRBD1; CDR3 protein: CASSPRTGVFYEQYF; CDR3 DNA: TGTGCCAGCAGCCCAAGGACAGGGGTTTTCTACGAGCAGTACTTC
J gene: TRBJ1-1; clone size: -; V gene: TRBV6-5; D gene: -; CDR3 protein: CASSLAFEGGTEAFF; CDR3 DNA: TGTGCCAGCAGCTTGGCATTCGAGGGCGGGACTGAAGCTTTCTTT
J gene: TRBJ1-3; clone size: few; V gene: TRBV28; D gene: -; CDR3 protein: CASSLRGGLSSGNTIYF; CDR3 DNA: TGTGCCAGCAGTTTAAGGGGGGGGTTGAGCTCTGGAAACACCATATATTTT
J gene: TRBJ2-7; clone size: -; V gene: TRBV18; D gene: TRBD2; CDR3 protein: CASSLKAGPWNVGGSEQYF; CDR3 DNA: TGTGCCAGCTCCCTTAAAGCGGGACCCTGGAATGTCGGGGGGAGCGAGCAGTACTTC
J gene: TRBJ1-1; clone size: -; V gene: TRBV7-6; D gene: -; CDR3 protein: CASSPHSGQMNTEAFF; CDR3 DNA: TGTGCCAGCAGCCCTCACTCCGGACAGATGAACACTGAAGCTTTCTTT
J gene: TRBJ2-1; clone size: -; V gene: TRBV4-1; D gene: -; CDR3 protein: CASSQNPYNEQFF; CDR3 DNA: TGCGCCAGCAGCCAAAATCCTTACAATGAGCAGTTCTTC